The 14 T cell receptor beta chains listed next were all sequenced from one sample in a study of cytomegalovirus exposure and HLA in healthy donors. In the PCR, 60 Vbeta and 13 Jbeta primers were used. Sequenced by immunoSEQ multiplex PCR; TCRdb stores in-frame clones only, minus some. The sample consists of approximately 190,000 clones, around 87% of them appearing once. The sequencing sample was made of PBMCs. These receptors all stem from a man aged 25-45 years in good health and CMV-seronegative.

Notes on this clone: One junction end does not reproduce the germline sequence, and a read error may be involved. The chain links TRBV9 to TRBJ2-1, with a possible D match to TRBD2 (6 bases). The germline gives CDR1 SGDLS, CDR2 YYNGEE. The CDR3 is 16 amino acids. Here the CDR3 DNA reads TGTGCCAGCAGCGACCGGGAGTTAGATACGTACAGTGAGCAGTTCTTC. This encodes CASSDRELDTYSEQFF. Based on the CDR3 plus reference TRBV9 and TRBJ2-1, the full variable domain is DSGVTQTPKHLITATGQRVTLRCSPRSGDLSVYWYQQSLDQGLQFLIQYYNGEERAKGNILERFSAQQFPDLHSELNLSSLELGDSALYFCASSDRELDTYSEQFFGPGTRLTVL.

J is TRBJ1-5 and V is TRBV19; 9 bases fit TRBD1. The V segment lost 4 bases and the J segment 9 bases; nucleotides outside the gene matches: 10. This CDR3 is built from 15 residues. CDR1 LNHDA and CDR2 SQIVND come from the germline V gene (reference sequence). Here the CDR3 DNA reads TGTGCCAGTAGTACCTCGGGGACAGGGCAAGGGCCCCAGCATTTT. Translated, it gives CASSTSGTGQGPQHF.

The chain combines TRBV4-2 with TRBJ2-2, with D possibly being TRBD2 (5 bases). CDR3 length equals 15 residues. Germline V lookup: CDR1 LGHNA, CDR2 YNFKEQ. V lost 4 bases, J lost 4 bases, and 13 bases lay in between. This CDR3 reads CASSPSGVFTGELFF. CDR3 DNA sequence: TGTGCCAGCAGCCCAAGCGGAGTTTTCACCGGGGAGCTGTTTTTT.

The gene calls are TRBV6-6 and TRBJ2-1; a weak D match, TRBD1 (6 bases). Germline V gene sequence: CDR1 MNHNY, CDR2 SVGAGI (reference sequence). Trimming removed 7 bases at V and 10 bases at J, with 17 bases between. The CDR3 is 13 residues long. In nucleotides, the CDR3 is TGTGCCAGCACCTCAGGGGTGCGACTCGAGCAGTTCTTC. This sequence encodes CASTSGVRLEQFF.

V is TRBV4-3 and J is TRBJ2-5; D is ambiguous. This CDR3 is 13 amino acids long. The V gene's germline CDR1 is LGHNA and CDR2 YSLEER. V lost 3 bases and J 0 bases, leaving 5 bases between the germline ends. CDR3: CASSHRDQETQYF. In nucleotides, the CDR3 is TGCGCCAGCAGCCATCGGGACCAAGAGACCCAGTACTTC.

The V and J genes are TRBV20-1 and TRBJ2-7; D remains unclear. This CDR3 spans 11 amino acids. Deletions cut 6 bases from V and 2 bases from J, with 8 bases between. Germline CDR1 DFQATT, CDR2 SNEGSKA (reference sequence). As DNA, the CDR3 is TGCAGTGCCGCTAGGACCTACGAGCAGTACTTC. It translates to CSAARTYEQYF.

The genes are TRBV14 and TRBJ2-7, with D possibly matching TRBD2 (6 bases). This CDR3 region has 17 residues. Looked up from germline, CDR1 is SGHDN and CDR2 is FVKESK. V was shortened by 1 base and J by 3 bases, with 19 bases between the two germline ends. The CDR3 sequence is CASSQAPVGGESYEQYF. CDR3 nucleotides: TGTGCCAGCAGCCAAGCCCCGGTAGGCGGGGAGAGCTACGAGCAGTACTTC.

V gene TRBV11-2 combines with J gene TRBJ1-2; D is possibly TRBD1 (5 bases). This CDR3 has 15 residues. Trimming pared 5 bases from V and 8 bases from J, leaving 21 bases between. Germline V CDR1 and CDR2: SGHAT, FQNNGV. CDR3 DNA sequence: TGTGCCAGCAGCCCCCTAAGGGGCCCCGAAGGGGGCTACACCTTC. Encoded protein: CASSPLRGPEGGYTF.

The J gene is TRBJ2-3, the V gene TRBV28; TRBD2 agrees at 10 bases. Looked up from germline, CDR1 is MDHEN and CDR2 is SYDVKM. V lost 6 bases and J lost 3; bases outside the gene matches: 12. CDR3 size: 17 residues. The CDR3 nucleotides read TGTGCCAGCAGGCTAGCGGGAGTACCAACAAGGACAGATACGCAGTATTTT. Protein product: CASRLAGVPTRTDTQYF.

This clone was detected only once. The rearrangement uses TRBV18 and TRBJ2-1, with TRBD2 matching over 9 bases. CDR3 size: 18 residues. The J segment lost 3 bases and the V segment lost 6 bases, leaving 15 bases of the junction unmatched. Germline V gene sequence: CDR1 KGHSH, CDR2 LQKENI. The CDR3 reads CASSHQGVTSGNYNEQFF. Written as DNA, the CDR3 is TGTGCCAGCTCTCACCAGGGAGTGACTAGCGGAAACTACAATGAGCAGTTCTTC. Full variable domain (rest looked up from reference TRBV18 and TRBJ2-1): NAGVMQNPRHLVRRRGQEARLRCSPMKGHSHVYWYRQLPEEGLKFMVYLQKENIIDESGMPKERFSAEFPKEGPSILRIQQVVRGDSAAYFCASSHQGVTSGNYNEQFFGPGTRLTVL.

The V call is TRBV5-5, the J call TRBJ2-7; TRBD2 matches 10 bases. V dropped 0 bases and J dropped 5; count of bases not matched to a gene: 2. The V gene's germline CDR1 is SGHKS and CDR2 YYEKEE (reference sequence). This CDR3 contains 14 residues. This CDR3 is CASSLEAGGDEQYF. The CDR3 DNA follows: TGTGCCAGCAGCTTGGAAGCGGGAGGGGACGAGCAGTACTTC.

The V and J genes are TRBV6-6 and TRBJ2-2, with D tentatively TRBD1 (6 bases). Between the trimmed V and J ends, which lost 5 bases and 3 bases, there was a span of 16 bases. This CDR3 spans 16 amino acids. Germline loops: CDR1 MNHNY, CDR2 SVGAGI (reference sequence). CDR3 sequence reads: CASSKSGEEDTGELFF. The DNA for the CDR3 is TGTGCCAGCAGTAAATCAGGGGAAGAGGACACCGGGGAGCTGTTTTTT.

The V and J genes are TRBV4-1 and TRBJ2-5; 8 bases are a match to TRBD1. The DNA end is more similar to TRBJ2-7, so the J call may be wrong. CDR1 is MGHRA, CDR2 YSYEKL, per germline. The CDR3 extends over 16 amino acids. CDR3 in amino acids: CASSHSPGQDSYEQYF. The CDR3 DNA sequence: TGCGCCAGCAGCCATTCACCGGGACAGGATTCGTACGAGCAGTACTTC.

The rearrangement uses TRBV6-1 and TRBJ2-7; perhaps TRBD1 as D (6 bases). Germline CDR1 reads MNHNS; CDR2 reads SASEGT. The CDR3 contains 14 residues. V shed 2 bases and J shed 7 bases, with 15 bases lying between them. Here the CDR3 DNA reads TGTGCCAGCAGTGAACTAGCCAGGGGTTTGGAGCAGTACTTC. Its protein product is CASSELARGLEQYF.